This T cell receptor (beta chain) is from a study of beta chain features in type 1 diabetes (dated by TCRdb to the late 2010s). The study in broad terms: Patients and healthy donors did not differ in mean age, gender distribution, total cell number or subset yield. In the study, recently diagnosed type 1 diabetes patients and matched healthy donors were compared on the TCRB repertoires of their sorted circulating CD4+ T cell subsets. A total of roughly 98,000,000 sorted cells were examined across all samples, and a strong correlation was observed between cell number per subset and RNA yield. Regulatory and stem cell-like memory subsets were obtained from only 8 patients and about eight healthy donors, while naive and central memory subsets were obtained from all 30 or so donors.

On this clone: Its target antigen remains unknown. One base away there is no much larger clone; base qualities are not given.

Here V drops 0 bases and J drops 5 bases, and the junction holds 7 bases not matched to any gene. Counted from cysteine to phenylalanine, this CDR3 has 15 amino acids. Here the CDR3 DNA is all that survives: 45 bases in frame from base 1. From the germline V gene, CDR1 is SGHRS and CDR2 is YFSETQ. General conclusions and limits of the study: PCR might favor shorter templates, but patient and control samples were amplified and corrected together, so any skew would affect both groups equally. Sequencing cDNA rather than genomic DNA could over-represent highly expressing activated cells, although activation and CD3 levels did not differ between groups. Patients with type 1 diabetes made fewer insertions and deleted more nucleotides at VDJ recombination sites, implying thymic rearrangement abnormalities. In all four CD4+ subsets, TCRB CDR3 length was moderately but significantly shorter in type 1 diabetes patients. The naive, central memory and regulatory TCRB repertoires appeared to resemble one another more closely among patients than among healthy donors. Because the HLA sub-analyses included only small numbers of individuals, any influence of HLA type on TCRB rearrangement was left unresolved.

From each donor, a single peripheral blood sample of around 120 mL on average was drawn into heparinised tubes. A BD FACSAria II was used to sort naive, central memory, regulatory and stem cell-like memory CD4+ T cells with a panel that included CD45RO, CCR7, CD25, CD127, CD95 and CD27. Purity was above 95% for every sorted population. PBMCs were separated immediately by Lymphoprep density gradient centrifugation and were stained directly, without being cultured. So that batch effects would be minimized, each experiment stained and sorted samples in pairs, pairing one healthy donor with one patient. The High Capacity cDNA Reverse Transcription Kit was used to reverse transcribe all of the isolated RNA, meaning that expressed TCRB transcripts were what got sequenced. Deep immunoSEQ sequencing was applied to naive, central memory and regulatory T cell samples, giving an average of approximately 4 million total reads per sample. Sorted cells were lysed in RLT buffer and RNA was extracted with DNase-treated RNeasy Micro or Mini kits, depending on cell number. To prevent cross-contamination, each cell subset was processed individually, whereas patient and healthy donor samples were processed jointly. TCRB sequences were amplified from cDNA with the immunoSEQ multiplex PCR, producing 87-bp fragments spanning the CDR3 region. The amplicons were sequenced using the Illumina HiSeq platform. Processing in the source paper ran as follows. PCR bias was corrected computationally using synthetic template baselines, and reads within Hamming distance 2 were collapsed, with unmergeable singletons discarded. Reads were aligned against IMGT so that V, D and J genes, CDR3 length and insertions or deletions at six rearrangement sites could be assigned. Within each subset, clonotype counts were normalized to sorted cell number, after which true diversity and Gini coefficients were computed with the tcR R package. The overlap coefficient, calculated on TCRB nucleotide sequences, was used to measure repertoire sharing. Out-of-frame TCRB sequences from naive cells were analyzed to stand in for the pre-selection repertoire. Imported from immuneACCESS, the table was reduced by TCRdb to in-frame sequences with V and J called. These copies leave out some clones; in studies compared against another copy, an unresolved V gene accounts for under half, and the cause of the remainder is not known. Clonal size and the V and J genes are those of that table, whereas D and trimming came from the DNA. For this sample there are roughly 240,000 clones; approximately 25% appear just once. The ten largest clones add up to roughly 0.013% of the sample.

Recombination joined TRBV5-1 with TRBJ2-5; 7 central bases correspond to TRBD1. The source of this sequence is a woman aged 30 to 39 with type 1 diabetes. Sequencing was carried out using naive CD4+ T cells from blood. Interpreted using the paper, the cell subset or site label stands for: true naive CD4+ T cells. The CDR3 loop reads CASSLVGQGDETQYF. The nucleotide sequence is TGCGCCAGCAGCTTGGTGGGGCAGGGGGATGAGACCCAGTACTTC.